The present entry profiles one T cell receptor beta chain with its context. Its antigen is still unknown. These data come from a study of cytomegalovirus exposure and HLA in healthy donors. The PCR had 60 Vbeta and 13 Jbeta primers. Profiled with immunoSEQ multiplex PCR; TCRdb holds only in-frame clones, not every one. Here the sample table reports 25,000 to 30,000 clones. Regarding the study as a whole: A previous analysis found most TCR beta V segments productive roughly 87% or roughly 30% of the time.

The CDR3 covers 14 residues. In germline, CDR1 is KGHSH, CDR2 LQKENI. V shed 6 bases and J shed 1 base, with 11 bases lying between them. The chain has TRBV18 and TRBJ2-3; TRBD2 might be the D (5 bases). The sequenced sample consisted of PBMCs. This TCR was recovered from a young man in good health and CMV-seronegative. The CDR3 coding sequence is TGTGCCAGCTCCCCCTCCGGGGGCACAGATACGCAGTATTTT. Translated, it gives CASSPSGGTDTQYF.